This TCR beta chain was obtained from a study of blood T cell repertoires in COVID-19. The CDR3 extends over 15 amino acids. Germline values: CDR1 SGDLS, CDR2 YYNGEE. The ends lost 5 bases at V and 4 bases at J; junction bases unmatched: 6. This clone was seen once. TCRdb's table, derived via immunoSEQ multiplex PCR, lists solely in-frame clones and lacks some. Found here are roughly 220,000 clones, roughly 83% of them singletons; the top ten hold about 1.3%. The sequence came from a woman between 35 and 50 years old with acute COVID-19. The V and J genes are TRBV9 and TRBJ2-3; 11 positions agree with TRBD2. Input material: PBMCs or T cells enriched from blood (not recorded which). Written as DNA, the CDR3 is TGTGCCAGCAGTCCGGGGACTAGCGGCCCAGATACGCAGTATTTT. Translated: CASSPGTSGPDTQYF.